The clone carrying this T cell receptor (beta chain) was seen a single time. What it recognizes is unknown. This sample stems from a study of cytomegalovirus exposure and HLA in healthy donors. The PCR contained 60 Vbeta and 13 Jbeta primers. Generated by immunoSEQ multiplex PCR, the TCRdb table keeps only in-frame clones and is missing some. This table has 150,000 to 200,000 clones, approximately 80% appearing once. The CDR3 has 15 residues. The germline V gene has CDR1 MNHEY and CDR2 SVGAGI. V dropped 5 bases and J dropped 4; count of bases not matched to a gene: 9. Overall study results and limits: Researchers counted roughly 150 TCR beta chains as cytomegalovirus-associated. With later analysis, a missense DCLRE1C variant became linked to TCR beta V- and J-gene trimming.

The sequence derives from a man aged 18 to 29 in good health and CMV-seronegative. The chain is built from TRBV6-5 and TRBJ2-5, with 8 bases identical to TRBD2. The specimen sequenced was PBMCs. CDR3 nucleotide sequence: TGTGCCAGCAGTCGGGGGGGGGTTTTAGGAGAGACCCAGTACTTC. Translation gives CASSRGGVLGETQYF.